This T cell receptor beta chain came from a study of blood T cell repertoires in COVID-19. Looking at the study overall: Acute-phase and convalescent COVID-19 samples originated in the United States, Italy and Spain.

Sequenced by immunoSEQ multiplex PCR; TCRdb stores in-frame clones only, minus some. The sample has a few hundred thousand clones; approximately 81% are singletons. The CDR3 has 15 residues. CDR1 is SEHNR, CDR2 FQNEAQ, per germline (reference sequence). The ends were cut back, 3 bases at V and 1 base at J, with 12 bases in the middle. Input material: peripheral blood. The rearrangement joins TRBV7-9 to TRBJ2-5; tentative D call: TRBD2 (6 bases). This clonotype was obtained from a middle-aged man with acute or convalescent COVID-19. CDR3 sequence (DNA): TGTGCCAGCAGCTTGGTTTGGGGGGTCCAAGAGACCCAGTACTTC. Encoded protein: CASSLVWGVQETQYF.